The sequence of this T cell receptor beta chain was determined in a study of blood T cell repertoires in COVID-19. Whole-study context: Sites across the United States, Italy and Spain contributed samples from acute and convalescent COVID-19. PBMCs, B-cell-depleted T cells, or T cells provided the cDNA or gDNA that made up the material.

How the authors handled the data: Reference gene primer amplification yielded estimated nucleated cell counts. The repertoire was sequenced with immunoSEQ multiplex PCR; TCRdb's copy has only in-frame clones and lacks some. That table gives V, J and clone size, and the DNA gave D and trimming. In the table there are approximately 400,000 clones, roughly 90% of which are singletons. Trimming at V came to 3 bases and at J to 7 bases, leaving 17 bases not matched to a gene. Germline CDR1 SGHVS, CDR2 FNYEAQ. The CDR3 is made up of 17 amino acids. The sequence came from a man aged 35 to 55 with acute or convalescent COVID-19. The chain carries TRBV7-6 and TRBJ2-7; TRBD2 matches at 8 bases. The sample taken for sequencing was peripheral blood. For the CDR3, the DNA is TGTGCCAGCAGCTTGGTCGCTCTCCGGGGGGGCCCTGGGGAGCAGTACTTC. Amino acid sequence: CASSLVALRGGPGEQYF.